Following are 18 T cell receptor beta chains from one sample sequenced in a study of T-cell reconstitution after alpha-beta-depleted transplantation in children. Preparation of the TCRbeta library was carried out with unique molecular identifiers. TCRdb ran MiXCR on the PCR reads and lists one entry per CDR3 protein. Of almost 500,000 distinct CDR3 sequences listed, 8% to 11% are singletons. The source was PBMCs, collected before TCRalphabeta/CD19-depleted stem cell transplant. The receptors here all came from a child aged 2-15 years with inherited bone marrow failure, due to receive a stem cell transplant.

This clonotype was observed a few times. The chain links TRBV5-1 to TRBJ2-3; D uncertain. Germline CDR1 is SGHRS and CDR2 is YFSETQ. This CDR3 is built from 15 residues. Trimming pared 1 base from V and 2 bases from J, leaving 11 bases between. The CDR3 DNA is TGCGCCAGCAGCTTGTGGCCTACTTCCACAGATACGCAGTATTTT. It encodes CASSLWPTSTDTQYF.

This clonotype was recorded many times. The chain has TRBV12-3 or TRBV12-4 and TRBJ2-1, with 9 bases matching TRBD1. The junction had 6 bases not matched to a gene; V was cut back by 5 bases and J by 4 bases. This CDR3 contains 15 residues. This CDR3 reads CASSPPDRGYNEQFF. The DNA for the CDR3 is TGTGCCAGCAGTCCCCCGGACAGGGGTTACAATGAGCAGTTCTTC.

For this clonotype: Because the CDR3's place on the DNA is in doubt, the DNA is left out and the CDR3 is given as listed by TCRdb. The rearrangement links TRBV12-3 or TRBV12-4 to TRBJ2-5; the D call of TRBD1 is as the table states it, not checked on the DNA. The CDR3 comprises 14 residues, both ends counted. CDR3 sequence: CASSSSGPRETQYF.

Regarding this clonotype: Possible read error: a much larger clone is one base away. The rearrangement uses TRBV7-9 and TRBJ1-4; 8 nucleotides match TRBD1. CDR1 and CDR2 from the germline V gene are SEHNR and FQNEAQ (reference sequence). V shed 9 bases, J shed 5 bases, and the junction held 5 bases outside the gene matches. The CDR3 runs 13 residues. CDR3 nucleotide sequence: TGTGCCAGTGACAGGGGCTCGAATGAAAAACTGTTTTTT. Translation gives CASDRGSNEKLFF.

At least ten counts were recorded for this clonotype. The chain is built from TRBV25-1 and TRBJ2-1, with 13 bases aligning to TRBD2. With V trimmed by 9 bases and J by 7 bases, 6 bases remained unmatched. This CDR3 region has 14 residues. CDR1 MGHDK and CDR2 SYGVNS come from the germline V gene. DNA of the CDR3: TGTGCCAGTCAACTAGCGGGAGGGTGGAATGAGCAGTTCTTC. Translation: CASQLAGGWNEQFF.

Note on this clonotype: Given the absence of the conserved phenylalanine or tryptophan at the CDR3 end, a read error is likely. The chain joins TRBV27 to TRBJ1-1, with no clear D. This CDR3 spans 12 amino acids. Trimming left V 6 bases short and J 3 bases short, with 8 bases between. Germline V gene sequence: CDR1 MNHEY, CDR2 SMNVEV (reference sequence). The CDR3: CASSPGDTEAFL. The CDR3 DNA follows: TGTGCCAGCAGCCCTGGGGACACTGAAGCTTTCCTT.

This clonotype was observed many times. This chain links TRBV18 with TRBJ2-7, with D perhaps TRBD1 or TRBD2 (5 bases each). The V end lost 3 bases, the J end lost 5 bases, and 14 bases lay between the germline ends. CDR1 is KGHSH, CDR2 LQKENI, per germline. This CDR3 region has 14 residues. This chain's CDR3 is CASSPGRRGHEQYF. CDR3 nucleotide sequence: TGTGCCAGCTCACCGGGACGGCGAGGGCACGAGCAGTACTTC.

The chain uses TRBV25-1 and TRBJ2-6, with 8 bases lining up with TRBD1. The ends lost 6 bases at V and 2 bases at J; junction bases unmatched: 6. Per germline, CDR1 MGHDK and CDR2 SYGVNS. This CDR3 has 16 residues. As DNA, the CDR3 is TGTGCCAGCAGAGGACAGGGAAGAGCTGGGGCCAACGTCCTGACTTTC. Residues: CASRGQGRAGANVLTF.

This clonotype was recorded many times. The chain is built from TRBV28 and TRBJ2-3, with TRBD2 matching 12 bases. The CDR3 totals 18 residues. With V trimmed by 3 bases and J by 2 bases, 9 bases remained unmatched. Germline values: CDR1 MDHEN, CDR2 SYDVKM. In nucleotides, the CDR3 is TGTGCCAGCAGTTTCAAGTCTAGCGGGGGGGAAAACACAGATACGCAGTATTTT. It yields the protein CASSFKSSGGENTDTQYF.

This clonotype was observed many times. The chain has TRBV20-1 and TRBJ1-4; D unclear. The CDR3 is 14 residues long. V gave up 6 bases and J gave up 6 bases, with 17 bases separating them. Germline-derived CDR1 and CDR2 are DFQATT and SNEGSKA (reference sequence). The CDR3 reads CSASHHGVDEKLFF. CDR3 DNA: TGCAGTGCCTCCCACCATGGGGTAGATGAAAAACTGTTTTTT.

This clonotype was detected many times. This sequence joins TRBV5-1 and TRBJ2-7; 8 bases are shared with TRBD1. After removal of 4 bases from V and 3 bases from J, the junction contained 6 bases not matched to a gene. Germline assignment: CDR1 SGHRS and CDR2 YFSETQ. The CDR3 is made up of 14 amino acids. CDR3 sequence: CASSQDRVRYEQYF. CDR3 DNA sequence: TGCGCCAGCAGCCAGGACAGGGTACGCTACGAGCAGTACTTC.

This clonotype has only a few counts. The rearrangement joins TRBV29-1 to TRBJ1-4; tentative D call: TRBD1 (5 bases). The CDR3 sequence is 12 residues long. Germline CDR1 SQVTM, CDR2 ANQGSEA. V was clipped by 7 bases and J by 5 bases, with 11 bases between them. The CDR3 sequence is CSASGGNEKLFF. In nucleotides, the CDR3 is TGCAGCGCCTCCGGGGGAAATGAAAAACTGTTTTTT. The whole variable domain, filled in from reference TRBV29-1 and TRBJ1-4, reads SAVISQKPSRDICQRGTSLTIQCQVDSQVTMMFWYRQQPGQSLTLIATANQGSEATYESGFVIDKFPISRPNLTFSTLTVSNMSPEDSSIYLCSASGGNEKLFFGSGTQLSVL.

This clonotype was found many times. The chain recombines TRBV7-9 with TRBJ2-1, with TRBD2 as a possible D gene (6 bases). Trimming took off 5 bases at V and 7 bases at J, with 21 bases between the two ends. Germline V gene data show CDR1 as SEHNR and CDR2 as FQNEAQ (reference sequence). This CDR3 contains 16 residues. CDR3 nucleotides: TGTGCCAGCAGCGCCTGGGACTCGTCACAGGAGAATGAGCAGTTCTTC. Protein product: CASSAWDSSQENEQFF.

J is TRBJ1-5 and V is TRBV4-3; TRBD1 agrees at 10 bases. V trimming: 4 bases; J trimming: 7 bases; junction bases outside the gene matches: 7. The CDR3 runs 15 residues. The germline CDR1 and CDR2 sequences are LGHNA and YSLEER. CDR3 loop: CASSLGTGVDQPQHF. The CDR3 coding sequence is TGCGCCAGCAGCCTCGGGACAGGGGTGGACCAGCCCCAGCATTTT.

The V and J genes are TRBV9 and TRBJ2-2; D possibly corresponds to TRBD2 (6 bases). This CDR3 contains 16 residues. Germline-derived CDR1 and CDR2 are SGDLS and YYNGEE. The V and J ends lost 2 bases and 1 base respectively, with 12 bases between them. CDR3 in DNA: TGTGCCAGCAGCGTCGGGGGTAGCGGGAACACCGGGGAGCTGTTTTTT. Amino acids: CASSVGGSGNTGELFF.

This clonotype showed up many times. The J gene is TRBJ2-7, the V gene TRBV10-3; TRBD2 agrees at 9 bases. The CDR3 consists of 13 residues. Germline loops: CDR1 ENHRY, CDR2 SYGVKD. CDR3 in amino acids: CASEREDSYEQYF. The CDR3 DNA is TGTGCGTCGGAGCGGGAGGACTCCTACGAGCAGTACTTC.

This clonotype was seen at least ten times. The gene calls are TRBV20-1 and TRBJ2-3; no clear D gene. V gave up 4 bases and J gave up 2 bases, with 19 bases separating them. The length of the CDR3 is 16 residues. Germline V gene sequence: CDR1 DFQATT, CDR2 SNEGSKA (reference sequence). The CDR3 sequence is CSATGDPLSLTDTQYF. As DNA, the CDR3 is TGCAGTGCTACCGGAGACCCGTTATCCCTCACAGATACGCAGTATTTT.

This clonotype showed up just a few times. The CDR3 DNA reads as TGTGCCAGCAGCCGTGGACAGGGGGACCCATCCTACAATGAGCAGTTCTTC. Encoded protein: CASSRGQGDPSYNEQFF. The V and J genes are TRBV7-9 and TRBJ2-1; 10 bases line up with TRBD1. This CDR3 region has 17 residues. CDR1 and CDR2 (germline): SEHNR, FQNEAQ (reference sequence). The V and J ends lost 5 bases and 1 base, in that order; junction bases with no gene match: 8. The complete variable domain, with remaining parts taken from reference TRBV7-9 and TRBJ2-1, reads DTGVSQNPRHKITKRGQNVTFRCDPISEHNRLYWYRQTLGQGPEFLTYFQNEAQLEKSRLLSDRFSAERPKGSFSTLEIQRTEQGDSAMYLCASSRGQGDPSYNEQFFGPGTRLTVL.